Below are 13 T cell receptor beta chains sequenced from a single sample in a study of T-cell memory formation after mild COVID-19 (dated by TCRdb to the early 2020s). Libraries were built with 5' RACE. TCRdb shows the sequencer as Illumina NovaSeq 6000. TCRdb handled the public reads itself, with Q25 trimming in fastp and clone calling in MiXCR, and kept productive beta chains. Each record represents a unique CDR3 protein, reported with the most common genes and DNA among its rows. Here the sample has 50,000 to 60,000 distinct CDR3 sequences; 25% to 35% occur a single time. The top ten constitute more than 40% of the sample. The sequencing input was PBMCs or a T cell subset sorted from them (not recorded which). These receptors all come from a man aged 18 to 29 who had mild COVID-19 (a few samples of this study predate the infection). The sample titles of this study are shuffled in the database, so cell type and time point are left out; the donor was told from shared clones.

This clonotype was counted only a few times. The chain has TRBV7-9 and TRBJ1-1, with D perhaps matching TRBD1 (5 bases). The CDR3 totals 12 residues. CDR1 SEHNR and CDR2 FQNEAQ come from the germline V gene (reference sequence). V was pared by 6 bases and J by 11 bases, with 16 bases between. As DNA, the CDR3 is TGTGCCAGCAGACCCGGGACCCCAGATGCTTTCTTT. Protein product: CASRPGTPDAFF. Drawing the rest from reference TRBV7-9 and TRBJ1-1, the complete variable domain is DTGVSQNPRHKITKRGQNVTFRCDPISEHNRLYWYRQTLGQGPEFLTYFQNEAQLEKSRLLSDRFSAERPKGSFSTLEIQRTEQGDSAMYLCASRPGTPDAFFGQGTRLTVV.

This clonotype occurred once. The gene calls are TRBV2 and TRBJ1-5; D is unclear. The CDR3 consists of 15 residues. Between the trimmed V and J ends, which lost 6 bases and 3 bases, there was a span of 15 bases. Germline V lookup: CDR1 SNHLY, CDR2 FYNNEI. The CDR3 DNA follows: TGTGCCAGCAGCGTAGAAGACCGCCCCAATCAGCCCCAGCATTTT. Protein sequence: CASSVEDRPNQPQHF.

V is TRBV5-6 and J is TRBJ2-1; possibly TRBD2 for D (6 bases). The CDR3 sequence is 17 residues long. Deletions cut 4 bases from V and 5 bases from J, with 22 bases between. Germline-derived CDR1 and CDR2 are SGHDT and YYEEEE. CDR3 residues: CASSISGRLGYHNEQFF. For the CDR3, the DNA is TGTGCCAGCAGCATATCGGGGAGACTAGGGTATCACAATGAGCAGTTCTTC.

This sequence joins TRBV29-1 and TRBJ2-5, with TRBD1 as a possible D gene (6 bases). Per germline, CDR1 SQVTM and CDR2 ANQGSEA. Trimming left V 3 bases short and J 1 base short, with 21 bases between. The CDR3 is 17 amino acids. The CDR3 DNA follows: TGCAGCGTTGAGAGTCAACAGGGAATTGGGTCCCAAGAGACCCAGTACTTC. Translated: CSVESQQGIGSQETQYF.

This clonotype was picked up a small number of times. The CDR3: CASSLPAVGEQYF. CDR3 coding DNA: TGTGCCAGCAGCCTACCGGCAGTAGGCGAGCAGTACTTC. The genes are TRBV3-1 and TRBJ2-7, with D unclear. Trimming pared 4 bases from V and 6 bases from J, leaving 13 bases between. CDR1 and CDR2 (germline): LGHDT, YNNKEL (reference sequence). The CDR3 runs 13 residues.

The V and J genes are TRBV6-5 and TRBJ2-1; D tentatively fits TRBD1 or TRBD2 (5 bases each). In germline, CDR1 is MNHEY, CDR2 SVGAGI. The V end lost 8 bases, the J end lost 9 bases, and 20 bases lay between the germline ends. This CDR3 region has 14 residues. The CDR3: CASGDVIRYSEQFF. The CDR3 coding sequence is TGTGCCAGCGGGGACGTGATCAGGTATAGTGAGCAGTTCTTC.

This clonotype was observed many times. The genes are TRBV11-1 and TRBJ2-1, with 9 bases aligning to TRBD2. With 4 bases clipped from V and 4 bases from J, the junction kept 23 bases outside the gene matches. Germline CDR1 and CDR2: SGHAT and FQDESV (reference sequence). CDR3 length: 21 residues. The CDR3 reads CASSSPRPGTDLAGTYNEQFF. The CDR3 DNA is TGTGCCAGCAGCTCACCAAGGCCCGGGACAGATCTAGCGGGGACTTACAATGAGCAGTTCTTC.

There are a few counts of this clonotype. This sequence joins TRBV5-1 and TRBJ2-1; TRBD2 might be the D (5 bases). V lost 1 base and J lost 10, with 6 bases in between. The CDR3 has 11 amino acids. Germline values: CDR1 SGHRS, CDR2 YFSETQ. The CDR3: CASSLTGEQFF. In nucleotides, the CDR3 is TGCGCCAGCAGCTTGACGGGGGAGCAGTTCTTC.

The V and J genes are TRBV4-3 and TRBJ1-2; D remains unclear. Germline lookup yields CDR1 LGHNA and CDR2 YSLEER. V was cut by 0 bases and J by 3 bases, with 8 bases left in between. CDR3 length: 14 residues. The CDR3 loop reads CASSQDHSDYGYTF. The CDR3 DNA reads TGCGCCAGCAGCCAAGACCACAGTGACTATGGCTACACCTTC.

In this sample, this clonotype turned up many times. The CDR3: CSVEGGRGDQETQYF. The CDR3 region has the DNA TGCAGCGTTGAAGGAGGGCGGGGGGACCAAGAGACCCAGTACTTC. V and J are TRBV29-1 and TRBJ2-5; 8 positions agree with TRBD2. The V segment lost 1 base and the J segment 0 bases; nucleotides outside the gene matches: 4. The CDR3 length is 15 residues. Germline V gene sequence: CDR1 SQVTM, CDR2 ANQGSEA.

This clonotype was detected a few times. J is TRBJ2-1 and V is TRBV6-2 or TRBV6-3; D is undetermined. This CDR3 is built from 13 residues. The ends were cut back, 3 bases at V and 5 bases at J, with 8 bases in the middle. Germline loops: CDR1 MNHEY, CDR2 SVGEGT. The CDR3 is CASSYTRNNEQFF. CDR3 nucleotide sequence: TGTGCCAGCAGTTATACGCGGAACAATGAGCAGTTCTTC.

This clonotype was observed a handful of times. The V and J genes are TRBV10-3 and TRBJ2-2; unclear D gene. Germline V gives CDR1 ENHRY, CDR2 SYGVKD. V dropped 8 bases and J dropped 1 base, with 11 bases sitting between them. This CDR3 has 14 amino acids. CDR3 protein: CAIPIAGNTGELFF. The CDR3 DNA reads TGTGCCATCCCGATCGCAGGGAACACCGGGGAGCTGTTTTTT.

This clonotype was detected only a few times. The chain employs TRBV6-2 or TRBV6-3 and TRBJ2-7, with D possibly TRBD2 on 5 matching bases. The V and J ends lost 2 bases and 6 bases respectively, with 8 bases between them. The CDR3 length is 12 residues. Germline CDR1 reads MNHEY; CDR2 reads SVGEGT. DNA for the CDR3: TGTGCCAGCAGTTACCCTGCGGGCGAGCAGTACGTC. This translates into CASSYPAGEQYV.